This T cell receptor (beta chain) emerged from a study of CD8 T cells in ankylosing spondylitis. TCRdb redid the calling of the 5' RACE reads with MiXCR, one entry per CDR3 protein. Of some 130,000 distinct CDR3 sequences in the sample, 5.5% to 7.5% were seen once. This CDR3 region has 13 residues. Looked up from germline, CDR1 is MGHRA and CDR2 is YSYEKL. Trimming took 6 bases from V and 9 from J, leaving 15 bases between them. As for this clonotype: Its cognate antigen is unknown.

Study-wide results and limits: A number of the motif variants had already been described in reactive arthritis synovial fluid and blood.

The clonotype originates from a female donor with ankylosing spondylitis or in good health (not recorded which). Sequencing was done on a sample of blood, either unsorted or a sorted T cell fraction (not recorded which). The chain carries TRBV4-1 and TRBJ1-5; D uncertain. CDR3: CASSSPPLRPQHF. CDR3 sequence (DNA): TGCGCCAGCAGTTCCCCCCCGCTGCGGCCCCAGCATTTT.